This TCR beta chain was found in a study of cytomegalovirus exposure and HLA in healthy donors (dated by TCRdb to between 2016 and 2019). As for the study more broadly: An earlier analysis of approximately 590 of the donors reported about 250 Gb of sequence data and roughly 110 million unique TCR beta sequences from 190 million or so T cells. Around 330 gigabases of sequencing data and around 88 million unique TCR sequences made up an early release that covered nearly 650 HLA-typed donors. Of the roughly 400 genotyped donors, about 84% fell in the genetic ancestry cluster associated with self-reported Caucasian donors. The study was designed to test whether signatures of past pathogen exposure could be identified by cataloging public T cell receptors. The study profiled the T cell repertoires of fewer than 850 subjects by immunosequencing and related them to cytomegalovirus serostatus. Along with the approximately 620-subject first cohort, a separate validation cohort of over 90 different subjects was used. To predict cytomegalovirus infection status, the study brought together high-throughput TCR immunosequencing, statistical association of individual TCRs with disease status, and machine learning. In a later analysis, previously published TCR beta repertoires from 550 to 700 donors were re-analyzed and high-resolution HLA genotyping was added so that TCR occurrence patterns could be studied. Rather than drawing on any new phenotypic data, the later analysis identified candidate immune exposures from TCR beta sequences and the way those sequences occurred across donors. In an earlier analysis of several hundred of the donors, high-throughput TCR beta sequencing was used to judge whether each TCR beta V gene segment behaved as functional or pseudogenic. Donor age, sex, ethnicity and CMV serostatus were compiled together with the repertoire data. A later genetic analysis used genome-wide SNP genotypes for 398 of the 666 donors, treating that subset as a discovery cohort. All discovery cohort repertoires had been generated on a single sequencing platform. HLA typing covered class I and class II loci at four-digit resolution. The number of typed donors differed by locus: roughly 620-640 for A, B, C, DRB1 and DQB1; 522 for DQA1; some 590 for DPA1; and about 450 for DPB1. Several DR-DQ haplotypes were handled as single units for association and clustering because linkage in the cohort was strong. Among about 370 genotyped donors of the cohort, an average of roughly 230,000 unique TCR beta nucleotide sequences was sequenced per donor, of which 15% to 20% were non-productive.

Library prep was done by the immunoSEQ multiplex PCR assay. A mixture of 60 forward primers for TCR Vbeta segments and 13 reverse primers for TCR Jbeta segments was used in the multiplex PCR. A multiplex PCR assay on genomic DNA amplified the CDR3 region of rearranged TCR beta genes. The amplified TCR beta libraries were sequenced on the Illumina HiSeq System as 87-base-pair reads. As for how the authors treated the data: A later analysis tallied 80 million to 95 million unique TCR beta chains across the approximately 670 repertoires, and some 10 million of those chains were shared by two or more donors. To remove PCR and sequencing errors, raw reads were error-corrected and collapsed into unique sequences using a nearest-neighbor algorithm that merged closely related sequences. Alignment of CDR3 sequences to IMGT reference sequences was used to assign V, D and J gene segments. For a sequence to be retained, a match of at least six nucleotides to both a V gene segment and a J gene segment was required. Rearrangements were classified as productive when the CDR3 lacked stop codons and remained in frame with V and J, and all other rearrangements were classified as non-productive. Following IMGT convention, CDR3 was defined as the stretch from the second conserved V-encoded cysteine to the conserved J-encoded phenylalanine. Sequences without an unambiguous match to a single V gene segment were excluded from the earlier analysis of about 630 of the donors. In an earlier analysis of 450 to 700 of the donors, V segments were called functional above 56.7% productive rearrangements and were called segregating when the between-donor standard deviation exceeded 5%. A statistical classification framework was developed to diagnose cytomegalovirus status using the catalog of TCR beta chain sequences. V and J gene assignment, in a later analysis, came from comparing TCR nucleotide sequences with IMGT/GENE-DB human TR gene sequences. In a later analysis, CDR3 sequences and most-parsimonious VDJ recombination scenarios were assigned using the TCRdist pipeline. In a later analysis, every TCR beta chain was defined by the combination of its CDR3 amino acid sequence and its V-gene family, and reads without a unique V-gene family were dropped. A later analysis removed roughly 590 highly shared, low-generation-probability nucleotide sequences to deal with suspected cross-contamination and a sequencing artifact. A later analysis calculated a clonal expansion index for each public chain from normalized within-repertoire ranks of inferred template counts. In a later analysis, generation probabilities were computed using a VDJ recombination model fitted to out-of-frame rearrangements, and the results were checked against IGoR. A later analysis scored TCR-TCR, TCR-HLA and TCR-CMV co-occurrence with hypergeometric tests, applying a repertoire-size bias correction to TCR pairs. A later analysis estimated false discovery rates by permuting HLA or CMV assignments 20 times. In a later analysis, co-occurring TCRs were grouped using DBSCAN, and TCRdist sequence similarity was added for clustering within HLA-allele-positive subsets. Repertoires with fewer than 30,000 or more than 120,000 public chains were left out of co-occurrence clustering, as were five repertoires with anomalous nucleotide sharing. TCRdb provides this immuneACCESS table in a form limited to in-frame rearrangements. Some clones are lacking; in checked studies, under half of them reflect an unresolved V gene, and why the rest are absent is not known. V and J calls and clone size come straight from that table; D and trimming were deduced from the DNA. In all, the sample holds fewer than 95,000 clones, and more than 70% of those were seen once. The ten most abundant clones make up approximately 2% of the sample.

In total, 630 or so healthy bone marrow donors made up the cohort. At the time of sampling, every cohort member was nominally healthy, though immune exposures that went unrecorded were likely present. The donor tested CMV seronegative, placing the donor among the 352 seronegative members of the cohort. A peripheral blood sample was collected from each donor, and TCR beta sequencing was performed on peripheral blood mononuclear cells. The Qiagen DNeasy Blood Extraction Kit was used to extract genomic DNA from the blood cell samples. As to this clone: This receptor's antigen is unknown. Qualities for individual bases were not recorded, and no much larger clone is one base off.

Overall results and qualifications from the work: It was suggested by the authors that the approach could potentially be generalized to other disease states and immunological phenotypes. In a later analysis, some 18,000 TCR beta sequences were associated with specific HLA alleles at a false discovery rate of 0.05. CMV serostatus was the only immune exposure information available for the cohort. Roughly uniform sequencing depth across donors was assumed in presence/absence analyses, although this assumption may not hold. In both the original and validation cohorts, the classifier was reported to diagnose cytomegalovirus status with high specificity and sensitivity. Across donors, most TCR sequences were observed very rarely, whereas some public TCRs were present in many individuals. Because HLA typing was missing for some donors at each locus, association tests included only the typed subset. A later analysis found that HLA-associated TCR beta chains were more clonally expanded and had lower generation probabilities than equally common non-associated chains. The earlier analysis of about 600 of the donors excluded approximately 15 rarely observed V segments, including chromosome 9 orphons, because counts were too low. This cohort had only TCR beta chains sequenced, and the lack of alpha or paired-chain data limited which features could be detected. A later genetic analysis associated a missense DCLRE1C variant with V-gene and J-gene trimming of TCR beta chains, and an independent cohort replicated the association. A group of highly shared sequence variants was considered likely to be a technical artifact of the sequencing pipeline. A later genetic analysis reported fewer N-insertions in productive TCRs among donors in an Asian-associated ancestry cluster than the roughly 700-donor mean. A total of 150 to 200 TCR beta chains were listed by the study as associated with cytomegalovirus. When HLA alleles, especially DR and DQ, strongly co-occurred, TCR associations were difficult to assign to individual alleles. An earlier analysis of approximately 530 of the donors showed that most TCR beta V segments appeared in productive rearrangements either about 90% or about 30% of the time, which broadly matched IMGT annotations. In a later analysis, several top co-occurrence clusters were reported to appear linked to parvovirus B19, influenza, CMV and Epstein-Barr virus. According to a later analysis, most CMV-associated TCR beta chains appeared to be HLA-restricted, and the HLA associations seemed to be driven largely by CMV exposure. A further reported finding was that TCR beta sequences accurately predicted the HLA-A and HLA-B alleles for most subjects in the first cohort. Correlated functional status among segregating V segments might be attributable to linkage disequilibrium, but an unknown experimental factor could not be ruled out. A few of the identified cytomegalovirus-associated TCR beta chains were confirmed in vitro to be specific for cytomegalovirus antigens. In a later analysis, TCR association rates were found to vary across HLA loci, with the most associated TCRs seen for DRB1 alleles and the fewest for HLA-C alleles.

The receptor comes from a man aged 18 to 30 in good health and CMV-seronegative. Material: PBMCs.

This receptor has the CDR3 CASSLTQGAHYEQYF. The nucleotide sequence reads TGTGCCAGCAGCTTGACACAGGGGGCTCACTACGAGCAGTACTTC. The sequence joins TRBV13 to TRBJ2-7, with TRBD1 identical over 9 junction bases. V is trimmed back by 3 bases and J by 3 bases, and the junction contains 6 bases that no gene match accounts for. The CDR3, cysteine through phenylalanine, is 15 amino acids long. Only the CDR3 DNA is retained, 45 bases long and in frame from the first base. Sequences PRHDT (CDR1) and FYEKMQ (CDR2) are obtained from the germline V gene (reference sequence). The CDR3, completed at both ends by the reference TRBV13 and TRBJ2-7 genes, gives the full variable domain AAGVIQSPRHLIKEKRETATLKCYPIPRHDTVYWYQQGPGQDPQFLISFYEKMQSDKGSIPDRFSAQQFSDYHSELNMSSLELGDSALYFCASSLTQGAHYEQYFGPGTRLTVT.